The sequence of this TCR beta chain was determined in a study of OX40 agonist ivuxolimab in advanced cancers. Looking at the study overall: Recorded diagnoses for dose-escalation patients were hepatocellular carcinoma, melanoma, renal cell or head and neck cancer.

Baseline was the first blood sampling point, followed by cycle 4 day 1 and cycle 7 day 1. This clone occurred once. Its antigen remains unknown. The study, taken as a whole, reports: The mean number of expanded clones was higher in CD8+ T cells than in CD4+. At doses 0.1 to 3.0 mg/kg, CD4+ and CD8+ clones expanded.

Germline trimming cut 6 bases from V and 6 bases from J; bases unmatched to any gene: 10. Germline CDR1 is SGHDT and CDR2 is YYEEEE. The length of the CDR3 is 16 residues. Sequencing used immunoSEQ multiplex PCR; TCRdb keeps in-frame clones, though not all of them. Of about 67,000 clones detected, 75% to 95% appear once; the ten largest clones hold roughly 13%. This sequence was found in an adult with an advanced solid tumor such as melanoma, head and neck, liver or kidney cancer. The J gene is TRBJ2-1, the V gene TRBV5-6, with TRBD2 matching 12 bases. The material was CD4+ or CD8+ T cells sorted from blood, obtained in a trial of the OX40 agonist ivuxolimab. CDR3 sequence reads: CASIEKRLAGVNEQFF. The CDR3, as DNA: TGTGCCAGCATCGAAAAAAGACTAGCGGGGGTCAATGAGCAGTTCTTC.